One sample yielded the 30 T cell receptor beta chains listed below, sequenced in a study of T cells in localized non-small cell lung cancer. The protocol was immunoSEQ multiplex PCR, while the TCRdb copy is restricted to in-frame clones and leaves out a portion. Among tens of thousands of clones listed, about nine tenths were seen once. Sequenced here: peripheral blood, sampled before any cancer treatment. The receptors stem from a female donor at least 60 years old with stage I squamous cell lung carcinoma.

The chain carries TRBV27 and TRBJ1-5; 10 bases match TRBD1. V lost 4 bases, J lost 7 bases, and 7 bases stayed unmatched. Germline CDR1 reads MNHEY; CDR2 reads SMNVEV (reference sequence). This CDR3 is 15 amino acids long. CDR3 amino acids: CASSSFGQGEQPQHF. In DNA, the CDR3 is TGTGCCAGCAGTTCTTTTGGACAGGGGGAACAGCCCCAGCATTTT.

The V and J genes are TRBV5-4 and TRBJ1-2; D is perhaps TRBD1 (6 bases). Trimming left V 4 bases short and J 4 bases short, with 11 bases between. CDR3 length: 13 amino acids. Germline CDR1 reads SGHNT; CDR2 reads YYREEE (reference sequence). CDR3 nucleotides: TGTGCCAGCAGCCCTCGAGGGGGCTATGGCTACACCTTC. Translating it yields CASSPRGGYGYTF. Together with reference TRBV5-4 and TRBJ1-2, the CDR3 gives the full variable domain: ETGVTQSPTHLIKTRGQQVTLRCSSQSGHNTVSWYQQALGQGPQFIFQYYREEENGRGNFPPRFSGLQFPNYSSELNVNALELDDSALYLCASSPRGGYGYTFGSGTRLTVV.

The chain couples TRBV10-3 to TRBJ2-7; 8 nucleotides align to TRBD1. Germline CDR1 is ENHRY and CDR2 is SYGVKD. The trim removed 10 bases at V and 6 bases at J, leaving 14 bases unmatched. The CDR3 has 14 amino acids. In DNA, the CDR3 is TGTGCCACCCTCCTGACAGGGGTTCATGGCGAGCAGTACTTC. It yields the protein CATLLTGVHGEQYF.

The chain combines TRBV7-6 with TRBJ1-5, with D possibly TRBD1 on 5 matching bases. The CDR3 spans 15 residues. The germline V and J ends were trimmed by 2 bases and 2 bases, with 10 bases remaining between them. Germline values: CDR1 SGHVS, CDR2 FNYEAQ. CDR3 amino acids: CASSLQGSGNQPQHF. The DNA of the CDR3 is TGTGCCAGCAGCTTACAGGGTAGTGGCAATCAGCCCCAGCATTTT.

This CDR3 is CASSSAGVVTEAFF. The CDR3 region has the DNA TGTGCCAGCAGTTCGGCAGGGGTGGTCACTGAAGCTTTCTTT. J is TRBJ1-1 and V is TRBV28; tentative D call: TRBD1 (6 bases). V was pared by 4 bases and J by 4 bases, with 13 bases between. This CDR3 is 14 amino acids long. Germline loops: CDR1 MDHEN, CDR2 SYDVKM.

J is TRBJ2-1 and V is TRBV11-1, with D perhaps matching TRBD1 (5 bases). The length of the CDR3 is 11 residues. V gave up 5 bases and J gave up 8 bases, with 7 bases separating them. The V gene's germline CDR1 is SGHAT and CDR2 FQDESV (reference sequence). The CDR3 DNA reads TGTGCCAGCAGCCAGACAGATGAGCAGTTCTTC. This sequence encodes CASSQTDEQFF.

The V call is TRBV6-5, the J call TRBJ1-1, with unresolved D. The CDR3 totals 14 residues. Trimming removed 2 bases at V and 1 base at J, with 8 bases between. The germline gives CDR1 MNHEY, CDR2 SVGAGI. CDR3 sequence reads: CASSYIGPNTEAFF. The CDR3 DNA is TGTGCCAGCAGTTACATAGGCCCGAACACTGAAGCTTTCTTT.

The gene calls are TRBV18 and TRBJ2-1, with 13 bases fitting TRBD2. The ends lost 5 bases at V and 9 bases at J; junction bases unmatched: 7. Germline V CDR1 and CDR2: KGHSH, LQKENI. The CDR3 is made up of 15 amino acids. The CDR3 protein is CASSVGTSGDIEQFF. CDR3 sequence (DNA): TGTGCCAGCTCAGTAGGGACTAGCGGGGATATTGAGCAGTTCTTC. Based on the CDR3 plus reference TRBV18 and TRBJ2-1, the full variable domain is NAGVMQNPRHLVRRRGQEARLRCSPMKGHSHVYWYRQLPEEGLKFMVYLQKENIIDESGMPKERFSAEFPKEGPSILRIQQVVRGDSAAYFCASSVGTSGDIEQFFGPGTRLTVL.

The J gene is TRBJ2-3, the V gene TRBV15, with D possibly called TRBD1 or TRBD2 (6 bases each). The CDR3 has 15 residues. Germline CDR1 and CDR2: LNHNV and YYDKDF (reference sequence). Trimming left V 0 bases short and J 9 bases short, with 16 bases between. The CDR3 sequence is CATSRDLRRGDTQYF. The CDR3 DNA reads as TGTGCCACCAGCAGAGATCTTAGGAGGGGGGACACGCAGTATTTT.

The chain carries TRBV9 and TRBJ2-1, with TRBD1 identical over 8 bases. There are 13 residues in the CDR3. V trimming: 4 bases; J trimming: 10 bases; junction bases outside the gene matches: 7. From germline, CDR1 is SGDLS and CDR2 YYNGEE. CDR3 in amino acids: CASSPTGAVEQFF. The CDR3 DNA is TGTGCCAGCAGCCCGACAGGGGCAGTAGAGCAGTTCTTC.

This clone occurred a few times. Written as DNA, the CDR3 is TGTGCCAGTAGTACCTCCGGGACTAGCGGGAGAGGTGAGACCCAGTACTTC. It encodes CASSTSGTSGRGETQYF. The chain is built from TRBV19 and TRBJ2-5, with 14 bases identical to TRBD2. This CDR3 contains 17 residues. The germline CDR1 and CDR2 sequences are LNHDA and SQIVND (reference sequence). J gave up 5 bases and V 4 bases, and 9 bases lay outside the gene matches.

J is TRBJ2-5 and V is TRBV5-1; 12 nucleotides align to TRBD1. Losses at the gene ends were 9 bases for V and 2 bases for J; bases not matched to a gene: 11. The CDR3 spans 16 residues. CDR1 and CDR2 from the germline V gene are SGHRS and YFSETQ. The CDR3 is CATSGTGGLAQETQYF. In DNA form, the CDR3 reads TGCGCCACCTCAGGGACAGGGGGCCTCGCACAAGAGACCCAGTACTTC. Using reference TRBV5-1 and TRBJ2-5 for the parts outside the CDR3, the full variable domain is KAGVTQTPRYLIKTRGQQVTLSCSPISGHRSVSWYQQTPGQGLQFLFEYFSETQRNKGNFPGRFSGRQFSNSRSEMNVSTLELGDSALYLCATSGTGGLAQETQYFGPGTRLLVL.

The gene calls are TRBV7-2 and TRBJ2-7, with TRBD1 matching 9 bases. With V trimmed by 5 bases and J by 7 bases, 15 bases remained unmatched. In germline, CDR1 is SGHTA, CDR2 FQGNSA. This CDR3 comprises 16 residues. CDR3: CASSPQPGQGLQEQYF. The CDR3 DNA reads as TGTGCCAGCAGCCCCCAGCCGGGACAGGGTTTACAAGAGCAGTACTTC.

The V call is TRBV7-2, the J call TRBJ2-3, with 11 bases fitting TRBD2. This CDR3 region has 16 residues. CDR1 and CDR2 from the germline V gene are SGHTA and FQGNSA. V lost 5 bases, J lost 6 bases, and 10 bases stayed unmatched. The DNA of the CDR3 is TGTGCCAGCAGCCCACGGACTAGCGGGCTTGGGGATACGCAGTATTTT. As protein: CASSPRTSGLGDTQYF.

This chain's CDR3 is CASSLGAENEKLFF. The CDR3 DNA reads as TGCGCCAGCAGCTTAGGGGCAGAAAATGAAAAACTGTTTTTT. The V gene is TRBV5-1, the J gene TRBJ1-4; a weak D match, TRBD1 (5 bases). This CDR3 contains 14 residues. CDR1 SGHRS and CDR2 YFSETQ come from the germline V gene. Trimming left V 2 bases short and J 5 bases short, with 10 bases between.

This chain connects TRBV30 to TRBJ2-5; possibly TRBD2 for D (5 bases). V was clipped by 2 bases and J by 2 bases, with 12 bases between them. The germline gives CDR1 GTSNPN, CDR2 SVGIG (reference sequence). This CDR3 has 14 residues. The CDR3 reads CAWSRNRGQETQYF. Written as DNA, the CDR3 is TGTGCCTGGAGTCGTAATCGGGGACAAGAGACCCAGTACTTC.

This rearrangement joins TRBV15 to TRBJ2-1; D might be TRBD2 (6 bases). The CDR3 runs to 15 residues. CDR1 and CDR2 from the germline V gene are LNHNV and YYDKDF (reference sequence). V lost 1 base and J lost 4, with 11 bases in between. The CDR3 is CATSRGPGVYNEQFF. In DNA, the CDR3 is TGTGCCACCAGCAGAGGGCCGGGGGTGTACAATGAGCAGTTCTTC.

The CDR3 bases are TGTGCCAGCAGCTTGTCAAACACAGCCCCGATCTACGAGCAGTACTTC. Translating it yields CASSLSNTAPIYEQYF. The V call is TRBV5-6, the J call TRBJ2-7; no clear D. The CDR3 length is 16 residues. The germline V gene encodes CDR1 SGHDT and CDR2 YYEEEE. V was pared by 1 base and J by 3 bases, with 17 bases between.

CDR3 sequence: CASSSSYEQYF. Written as DNA, the CDR3 is TGTGCCAGCAGCTCTAGCTACGAGCAGTACTTC. The V gene is TRBV5-4, the J gene TRBJ2-7; the D is unclear. From germline, CDR1 is SGHNT and CDR2 YYREEE (reference sequence). V dropped 3 bases and J dropped 3 bases, with 4 bases sitting between them. This CDR3 comprises 11 residues.

Here the CDR3 DNA reads TGTGCCAGCAGTTTCCTCGGTTCCGGGACCAAAAACATTCAGTACTTC. It translates to CASSFLGSGTKNIQYF. This sequence joins TRBV27 and TRBJ2-4; possible D gene TRBD2, 5 bases. Per the germline V gene, CDR1 is MNHEY and CDR2 is SMNVEV (reference sequence). The CDR3 runs 16 residues. V shed 3 bases and J shed 2 bases, with 14 bases lying between them.

V and J are TRBV11-2 and TRBJ2-5; 8 positions agree with TRBD1. The end of the DNA is better explained by TRBJ2-7, so the J call may be wrong. CDR1 and CDR2 from the germline V gene are SGHAT and FQNNGV. This CDR3 region has 15 residues. The CDR3 nucleotides read TGTGCCAGCAGCTTCGTCCGGGACAGGTCGAACGAGCAGTACTTC. Its protein product is CASSFVRDRSNEQYF.

The rearrangement uses TRBV19 and TRBJ2-5; possible D gene TRBD1, 6 bases. V gave up 4 bases and J gave up 2 bases, with 14 bases separating them. Germline CDR1 reads LNHDA; CDR2 reads SQIVND (reference sequence). The CDR3 is 15 residues long. The CDR3 loop reads CASSTGQIVQETQYF. The CDR3 DNA follows: TGTGCCAGTAGTACCGGACAGATAGTTCAAGAGACCCAGTACTTC. The full variable domain, its missing parts supplied by reference TRBV19 and TRBJ2-5, is DGGITQSPKYLFRKEGQNVTLSCEQNLNHDAMYWYRQDPGQGLRLIYYSQIVNDFQKGDIAEGYSVSREKKESFPLTVTSAQKNPTAFYLCASSTGQIVQETQYFGPGTRLLVL.

This chain joins TRBV30 and TRBJ2-7; 7 bases line up with TRBD2. CDR3 length: 15 amino acids. J lost 0 bases, V lost 0 bases, and 5 bases had no gene match. The V gene's germline CDR1 is GTSNPN and CDR2 SVGIG (reference sequence). The CDR3 reads CAWSVIAGFSYEQYF. Written as DNA, the CDR3 is TGTGCCTGGAGTGTAATAGCGGGCTTCTCCTACGAGCAGTACTTC.

The chain has TRBV2 and TRBJ1-4, with 8 nucleotides matching TRBD1. Unmatched junction bases numbered 10, after V lost 6 bases and J lost 7 bases. This CDR3 is built from 15 residues. Germline V gene sequence: CDR1 SNHLY, CDR2 FYNNEI. CDR3 loop: CASRPDRGGLEKLFF. The CDR3 DNA reads TGTGCCAGCAGACCTGACAGGGGTGGGCTTGAAAAACTGTTTTTT.

The rearrangement uses TRBV2 and TRBJ2-1; 12 nucleotides line up with TRBD2. The CDR3 extends over 15 amino acids. The V and J ends lost 6 bases and 7 bases, in that order; junction bases with no gene match: 7. The germline gives CDR1 SNHLY, CDR2 FYNNEI. This CDR3 reads CASREGTSGSNEQFF. The CDR3 DNA follows: TGTGCCAGCAGGGAGGGGACTAGCGGGTCTAATGAGCAGTTCTTC.

J is TRBJ2-7 and V is TRBV7-9; 14 bases line up with TRBD2. The CDR3 extends over 18 amino acids. Trimming at V came to 0 bases and at J to 3 bases, leaving 7 bases not matched to a gene. Germline CDR1 SEHNR, CDR2 FQNEAQ (reference sequence). The CDR3: CASSLAVRLAGGLYEQYF. DNA of the CDR3: TGTGCCAGCAGCTTAGCTGTACGACTAGCGGGAGGGCTCTACGAGCAGTACTTC. Based on the CDR3 plus reference TRBV7-9 and TRBJ2-7, the full variable domain is DTGVSQNPRHKITKRGQNVTFRCDPISEHNRLYWYRQTLGQGPEFLTYFQNEAQLEKSRLLSDRFSAERPKGSFSTLEIQRTEQGDSAMYLCASSLAVRLAGGLYEQYFGPGTRLTVT.

This clone was observed once. V and J are TRBV18 and TRBJ2-4; a possible D gene is TRBD1 (6 bases). From germline, CDR1 is KGHSH and CDR2 LQKENI. Trimming pared 1 base from V and 5 bases from J, leaving 15 bases between. The CDR3 totals 16 residues. The CDR3 loop reads CASSPLKVGAQNIQYF. CDR3 nucleotide sequence: TGTGCCAGCTCACCACTAAAGGTGGGGGCGCAAAACATTCAGTACTTC. The full variable domain, its missing parts supplied by reference TRBV18 and TRBJ2-4, is NAGVMQNPRHLVRRRGQEARLRCSPMKGHSHVYWYRQLPEEGLKFMVYLQKENIIDESGMPKERFSAEFPKEGPSILRIQQVVRGDSAAYFCASSPLKVGAQNIQYFGAGTRLSVL.

CDR3 sequence reads: CAWSRMNTEAFF. The CDR3 DNA reads as TGTGCCTGGAGCAGGATGAACACTGAAGCTTTCTTT. V gene TRBV30 combines with J gene TRBJ1-1; D remains ambiguous. Trimming shortened V by 3 bases and J by 0 bases, and 5 bases separated the two germline ends. Germline V lookup: CDR1 GTSNPN, CDR2 SVGIG (reference sequence). This CDR3 contains 12 residues.

The V gene is TRBV5-6, the J gene TRBJ2-5; 7 positions match TRBD2. V lost 4 bases and J lost 5; bases outside the gene matches: 8. This CDR3 contains 14 residues. Germline assignment: CDR1 SGHDT and CDR2 YYEEEE. CDR3 coding DNA: TGTGCCAGCAGCCCGCCGGGGGGTTCGGAGACCCAGTACTTC. It yields the protein CASSPPGGSETQYF.

V usage is TRBV5-1 and J usage is TRBJ2-1, with TRBD2 matching over 9 bases. This CDR3 is 14 amino acids long. CDR1 and CDR2 (germline): SGHRS, YFSETQ. The J segment lost 8 bases and the V segment lost 2 bases, leaving 5 bases of the junction unmatched. The CDR3 DNA reads TGCGCCAGCAGCTTAACGGCGGGAGGGGATGAGCAGTTCTTC. Its protein product is CASSLTAGGDEQFF.